Described below is a single TCR beta chain sequence and its context. Original processing methods: Reference gene primer amplification in the assay estimated nucleated cell counts. Measured with immunoSEQ multiplex PCR; TCRdb has only the in-frame clones, and not every one. D and trimming come from the DNA, and the V and J calls and clone size come from that table. The sample includes about 47,000 clones, roughly 80% of them seen just once. This specimen comes from a study of blood T cell repertoires in COVID-19. Study overall: Samples came from the United States, Italy and Spain, spanning acute and convalescent COVID-19. PBMCs, B-cell-depleted T cells, or T cells were the source of the cDNA or gDNA that made up the material.

Germline lookup yields CDR1 SNHLY and CDR2 FYNNEI. V lost 6 bases and J lost 4; bases outside the gene matches: 4. CDR3 length: 13 amino acids. Material: peripheral blood. The chain recombines TRBV2 with TRBJ1-1; 8 nucleotides align to TRBD1. This sequence was found in a human donor with acute or convalescent COVID-19. The donor label of this sample is uncertain. The chain's CDR3 is CASSRQGTTEAFF. The CDR3 region has the DNA TGTGCCAGCAGCCGACAGGGGACCACTGAAGCTTTCTTT.